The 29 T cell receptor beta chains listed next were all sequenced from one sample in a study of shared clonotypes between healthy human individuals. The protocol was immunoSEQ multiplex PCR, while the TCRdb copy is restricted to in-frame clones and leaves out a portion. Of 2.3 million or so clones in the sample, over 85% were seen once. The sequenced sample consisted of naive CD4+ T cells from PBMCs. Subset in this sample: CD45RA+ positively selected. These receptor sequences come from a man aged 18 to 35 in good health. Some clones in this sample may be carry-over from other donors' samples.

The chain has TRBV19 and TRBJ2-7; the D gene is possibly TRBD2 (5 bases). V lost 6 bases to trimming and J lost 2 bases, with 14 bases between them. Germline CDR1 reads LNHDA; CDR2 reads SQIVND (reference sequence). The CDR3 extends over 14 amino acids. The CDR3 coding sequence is TGTGCCAGTAGACCCGGGGAGAGGGCCTACGAGCAGTACTTC. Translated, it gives CASRPGERAYEQYF.

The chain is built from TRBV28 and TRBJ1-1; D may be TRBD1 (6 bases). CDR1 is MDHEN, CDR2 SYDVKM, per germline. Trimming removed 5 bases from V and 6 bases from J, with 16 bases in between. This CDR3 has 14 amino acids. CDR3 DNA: TGTGCCAGCAGTCTCAGGGGTAAGTCTCCTGAAGCTTTCTTT. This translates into CASSLRGKSPEAFF.

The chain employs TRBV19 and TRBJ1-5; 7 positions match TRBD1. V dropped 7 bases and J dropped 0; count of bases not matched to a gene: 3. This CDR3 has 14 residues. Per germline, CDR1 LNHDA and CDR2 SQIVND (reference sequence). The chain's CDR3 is CASKGQNSNQPQHF. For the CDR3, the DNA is TGTGCCAGTAAGGGACAGAATAGCAATCAGCCCCAGCATTTT.

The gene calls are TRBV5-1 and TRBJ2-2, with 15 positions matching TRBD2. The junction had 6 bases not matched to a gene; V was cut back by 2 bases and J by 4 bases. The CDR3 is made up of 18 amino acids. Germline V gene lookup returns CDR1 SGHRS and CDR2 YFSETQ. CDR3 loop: CASSFLGLAGGTTGELFF. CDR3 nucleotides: TGCGCCAGCAGCTTCTTGGGACTAGCGGGAGGAACCACCGGGGAGCTGTTTTTT.

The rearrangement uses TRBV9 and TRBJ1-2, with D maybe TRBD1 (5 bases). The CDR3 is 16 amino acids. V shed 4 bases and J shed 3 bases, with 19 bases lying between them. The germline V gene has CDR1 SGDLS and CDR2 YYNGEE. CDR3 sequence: CASSPLRVRDDYGYTF. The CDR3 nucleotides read TGTGCCAGCAGCCCACTCCGGGTGCGGGACGACTATGGCTACACCTTC.

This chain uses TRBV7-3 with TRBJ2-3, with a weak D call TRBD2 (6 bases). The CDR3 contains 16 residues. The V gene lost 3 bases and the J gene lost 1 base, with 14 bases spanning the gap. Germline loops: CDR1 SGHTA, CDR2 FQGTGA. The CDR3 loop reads CASSFGRGIGTDTQYF. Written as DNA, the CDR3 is TGTGCCAGCAGCTTCGGCCGGGGGATCGGCACAGATACGCAGTATTTT.

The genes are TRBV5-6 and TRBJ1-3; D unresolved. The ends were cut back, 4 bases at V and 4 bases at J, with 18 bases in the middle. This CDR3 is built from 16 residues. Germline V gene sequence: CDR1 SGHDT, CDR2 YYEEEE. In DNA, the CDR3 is TGTGCCAGCAGCCGGGTGACACCGACCAGGGGAAACACCATATATTTT. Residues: CASSRVTPTRGNTIYF.

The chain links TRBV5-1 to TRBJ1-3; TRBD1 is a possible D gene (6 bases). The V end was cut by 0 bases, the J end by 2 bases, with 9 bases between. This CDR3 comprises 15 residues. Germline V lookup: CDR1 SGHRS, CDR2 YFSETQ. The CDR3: CASSLVAGAGNTIYF. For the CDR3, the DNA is TGCGCCAGCAGCTTGGTGGCAGGGGCTGGAAACACCATATATTTT.

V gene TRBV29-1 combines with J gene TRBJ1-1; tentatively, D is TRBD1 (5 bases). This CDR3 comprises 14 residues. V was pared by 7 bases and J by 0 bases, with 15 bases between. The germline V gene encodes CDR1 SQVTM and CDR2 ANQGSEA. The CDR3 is CSGHHGALNTEAFF. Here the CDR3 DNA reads TGCAGCGGCCATCATGGGGCCTTGAACACTGAAGCTTTCTTT.

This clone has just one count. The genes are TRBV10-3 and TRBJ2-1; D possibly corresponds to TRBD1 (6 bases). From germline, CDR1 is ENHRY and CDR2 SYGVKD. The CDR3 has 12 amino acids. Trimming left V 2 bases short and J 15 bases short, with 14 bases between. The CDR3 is CAISETGIQGFF. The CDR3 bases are TGTGCCATCAGTGAGACGGGGATACAGGGGTTCTTC.

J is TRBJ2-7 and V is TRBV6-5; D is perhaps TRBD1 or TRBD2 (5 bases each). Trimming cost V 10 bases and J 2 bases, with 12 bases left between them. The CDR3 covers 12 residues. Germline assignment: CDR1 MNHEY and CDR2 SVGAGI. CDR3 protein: CATRGQTYEQYF. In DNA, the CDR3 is TGTGCCACCCGGGGCCAAACCTACGAGCAGTACTTC.

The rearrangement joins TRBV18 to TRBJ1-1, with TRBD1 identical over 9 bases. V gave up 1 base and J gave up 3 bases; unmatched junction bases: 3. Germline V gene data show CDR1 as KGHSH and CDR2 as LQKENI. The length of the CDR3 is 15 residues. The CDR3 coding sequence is TGTGCCAGCTCACCACAGGGGACAGGGTACACTGAAGCTTTCTTT. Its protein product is CASSPQGTGYTEAFF.

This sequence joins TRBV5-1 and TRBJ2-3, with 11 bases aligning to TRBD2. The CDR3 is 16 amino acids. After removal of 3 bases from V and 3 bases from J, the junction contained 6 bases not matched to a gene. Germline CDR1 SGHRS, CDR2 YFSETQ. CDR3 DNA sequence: TGCGCCAGCAGCTCAGGGACTAGCGGACGGACAGATACGCAGTATTTT. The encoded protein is CASSSGTSGRTDTQYF. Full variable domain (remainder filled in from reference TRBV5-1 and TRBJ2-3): KAGVTQTPRYLIKTRGQQVTLSCSPISGHRSVSWYQQTPGQGLQFLFEYFSETQRNKGNFPGRFSGRQFSNSRSEMNVSTLELGDSALYLCASSSGTSGRTDTQYFGPGTRLTVL.

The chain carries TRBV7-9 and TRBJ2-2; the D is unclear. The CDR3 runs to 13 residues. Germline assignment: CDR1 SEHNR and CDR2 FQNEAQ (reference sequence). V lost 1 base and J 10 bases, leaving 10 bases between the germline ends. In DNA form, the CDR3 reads TGTGCCAGCAGCTTAGTGGGCGGTGCGGAGCTGTTTTTT. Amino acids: CASSLVGGAELFF.

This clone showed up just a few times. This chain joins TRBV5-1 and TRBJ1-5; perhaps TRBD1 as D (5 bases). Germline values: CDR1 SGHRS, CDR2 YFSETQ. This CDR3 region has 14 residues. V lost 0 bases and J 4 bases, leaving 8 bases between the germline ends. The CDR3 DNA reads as TGCGCCAGCAGCTTGGGAGACAGAAATCAGCCCCAGCATTTT. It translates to CASSLGDRNQPQHF.

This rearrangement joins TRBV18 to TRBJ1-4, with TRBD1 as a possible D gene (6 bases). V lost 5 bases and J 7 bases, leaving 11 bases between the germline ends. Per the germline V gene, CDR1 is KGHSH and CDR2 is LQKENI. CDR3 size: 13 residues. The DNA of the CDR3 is TGTGCCAGCTCAGCAGGGGTTCTTGAAAAACTGTTTTTT. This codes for CASSAGVLEKLFF.

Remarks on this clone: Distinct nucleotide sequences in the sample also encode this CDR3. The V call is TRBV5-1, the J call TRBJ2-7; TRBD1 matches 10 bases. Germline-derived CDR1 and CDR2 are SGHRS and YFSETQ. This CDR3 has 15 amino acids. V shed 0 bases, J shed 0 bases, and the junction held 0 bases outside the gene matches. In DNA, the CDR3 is TGCGCCAGCAGCTTGGGGACAGGGGGCTCCTACGAGCAGTACTTC. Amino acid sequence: CASSLGTGGSYEQYF.

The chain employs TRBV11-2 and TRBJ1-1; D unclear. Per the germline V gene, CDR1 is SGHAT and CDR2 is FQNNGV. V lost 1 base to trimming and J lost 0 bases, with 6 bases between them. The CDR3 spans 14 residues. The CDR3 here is CASSLGPMNTEAFF. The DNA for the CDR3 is TGTGCCAGCAGCTTAGGCCCCATGAACACTGAAGCTTTCTTT.

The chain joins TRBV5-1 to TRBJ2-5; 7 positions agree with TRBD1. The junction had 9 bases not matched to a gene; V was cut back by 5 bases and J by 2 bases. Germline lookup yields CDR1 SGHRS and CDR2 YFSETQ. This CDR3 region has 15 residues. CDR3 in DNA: TGCGCCAGCAGGGACGCGACAGGGTTGCAAGAGACCCAGTACTTC. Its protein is CASRDATGLQETQYF.

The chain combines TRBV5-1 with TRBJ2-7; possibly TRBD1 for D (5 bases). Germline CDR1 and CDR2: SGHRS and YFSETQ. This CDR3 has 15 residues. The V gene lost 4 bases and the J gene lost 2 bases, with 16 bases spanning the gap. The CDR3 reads CASSDTGLGTYEQYF. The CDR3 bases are TGCGCCAGCAGCGATACAGGATTGGGAACCTACGAGCAGTACTTC.

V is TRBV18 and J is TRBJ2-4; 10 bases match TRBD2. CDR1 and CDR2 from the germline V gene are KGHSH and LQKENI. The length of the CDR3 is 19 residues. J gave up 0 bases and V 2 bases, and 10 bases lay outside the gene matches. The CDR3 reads CASSPIPIAGGRAKNIQYF. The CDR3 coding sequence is TGTGCCAGCTCACCAATCCCAATAGCGGGAGGACGAGCCAAAAACATTCAGTACTTC.

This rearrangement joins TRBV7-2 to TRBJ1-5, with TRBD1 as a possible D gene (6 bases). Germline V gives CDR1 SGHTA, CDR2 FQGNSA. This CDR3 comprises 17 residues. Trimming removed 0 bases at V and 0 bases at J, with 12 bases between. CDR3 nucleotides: TGTGCCAGCAGCTTAGCGAGGGACACCTATAGCAATCAGCCCCAGCATTTT. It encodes CASSLARDTYSNQPQHF.

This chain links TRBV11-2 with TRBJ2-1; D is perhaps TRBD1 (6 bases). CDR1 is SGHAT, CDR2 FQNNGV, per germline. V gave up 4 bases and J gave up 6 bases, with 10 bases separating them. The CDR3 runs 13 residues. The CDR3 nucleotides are TGTGCCAGCAGCTCAGGGGTGAGCAATGAGCAGTTCTTC. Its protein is CASSSGVSNEQFF. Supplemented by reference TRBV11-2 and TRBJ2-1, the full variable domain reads EAGVAQSPRYKIIEKRQSVAFWCNPISGHATLYWYQQILGQGPKLLIQFQNNGVVDDSQLPKDRFSAERLKGVDSTLKIQPAKLEDSAVYLCASSSGVSNEQFFGPGTRLTVL.

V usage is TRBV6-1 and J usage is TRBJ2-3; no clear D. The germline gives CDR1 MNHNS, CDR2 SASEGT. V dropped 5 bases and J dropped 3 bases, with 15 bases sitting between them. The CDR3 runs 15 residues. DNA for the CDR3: TGTGCCAGCAGTTGGGGTAGGGTTTCGACAGATACGCAGTATTTT. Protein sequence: CASSWGRVSTDTQYF.

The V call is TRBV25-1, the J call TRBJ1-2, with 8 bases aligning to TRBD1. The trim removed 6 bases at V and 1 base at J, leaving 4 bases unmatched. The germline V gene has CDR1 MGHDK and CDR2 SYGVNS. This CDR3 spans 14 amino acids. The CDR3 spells CASSGQGINYGYTF. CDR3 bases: TGTGCCAGCAGCGGACAGGGTATTAACTATGGCTACACCTTC.

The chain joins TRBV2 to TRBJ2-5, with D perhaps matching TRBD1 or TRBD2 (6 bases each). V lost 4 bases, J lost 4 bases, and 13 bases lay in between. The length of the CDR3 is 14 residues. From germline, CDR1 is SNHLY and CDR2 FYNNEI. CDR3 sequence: CASSARGPGETQYF. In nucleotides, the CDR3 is TGTGCCAGCAGTGCTCGGGGGCCGGGAGAGACCCAGTACTTC.

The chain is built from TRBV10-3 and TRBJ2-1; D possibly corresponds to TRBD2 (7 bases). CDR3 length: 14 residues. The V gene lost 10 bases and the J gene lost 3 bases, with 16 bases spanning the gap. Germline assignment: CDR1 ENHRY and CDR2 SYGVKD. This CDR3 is CATEGGRLYNEQFF. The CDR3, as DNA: TGTGCCACCGAGGGGGGGAGACTCTACAATGAGCAGTTCTTC.

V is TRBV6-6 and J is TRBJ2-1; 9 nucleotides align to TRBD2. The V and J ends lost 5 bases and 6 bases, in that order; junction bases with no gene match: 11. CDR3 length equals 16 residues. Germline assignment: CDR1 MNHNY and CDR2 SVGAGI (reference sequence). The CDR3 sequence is CASSLQARLAVNEQFF. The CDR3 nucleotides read TGTGCCAGCAGTCTACAGGCGAGACTAGCGGTCAATGAGCAGTTCTTC.

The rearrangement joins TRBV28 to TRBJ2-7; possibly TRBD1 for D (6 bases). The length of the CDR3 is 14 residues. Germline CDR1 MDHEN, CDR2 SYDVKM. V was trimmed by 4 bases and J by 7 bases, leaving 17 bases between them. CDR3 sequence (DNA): TGTGCCAGCAGTTCCGGGACACCGCCGGGAGAGCAGTACTTC. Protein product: CASSSGTPPGEQYF.